The source of this TCR beta chain is a study of blood T cells in healthy people across ages. General observations from the study: Any conclusive comparison of naive versus antigen-experienced cells was prevented by using unsorted PBMCs. Donor CMV status, an unknown factor, possibly confounded changes in expanded clonotypes.

On this clonotype itself: Its antigen is unknown.

With a J-beta primer mix and a sample-barcoded 5' primer, a second PCR ran 7 to 11 cycles. There were at least 2.5 million CDR3-containing paired-end reads obtained from each sample. TCRdb analysed the 5' RACE reads with MiXCR anew, one entry per CDR3 protein. The sample holds more than 500,000 distinct CDR3 sequences, over 25% seen once. This sample was shared with a second study, whose subject was T cells of mothers and their children. Turning to that study: Related mother-child pairs shared slightly more overlap than unrelated pairs, but the difference was non-significant.

Sequences were obtained from blood. This clonotype was sampled from a boy younger than 10 in good health.

In nucleotides, the CDR3 is TGTGCCATCAGTTCCCTTGGGGGGGCCAACGTCCTGACTTTC. Translating gives CAISSLGGANVLTF. The rearrangement uses TRBV10-3 and TRBJ2-6; D is uncertain. The CDR3 sequence is 14 residues long. CDR1 is ENHRY, CDR2 SYGVKD, per germline. V was pared by 5 bases and J by 4 bases, with 9 bases between.